This T cell receptor (beta chain) was captured by sequencing in a study of vaccination effects on CD4 cells after COVID-19. V was clipped by 4 bases and J by 2 bases, with 21 bases between them. Germline V lookup: CDR1 SGDLS, CDR2 YYNGEE. The CDR3 contains 17 residues. Remarks on this clone: Its target is not known.

Peptide-pool stimulation followed by sequencing identified expanded antigen-specific CD4+ clonotypes in the ViraFEST assay. Scientists isolated CD4+ T cells after an approximately 9-day culture period ended. Sequenced by immunoSEQ multiplex PCR; TCRdb stores in-frame clones only, minus some. The repertoire holds tens of thousands of clones, with around 66% as singletons. This receptor was taken from a human donor who received a COVID-19 vaccine. The J gene is TRBJ2-5, the V gene TRBV9, with D possibly TRBD1 on 6 matching bases. The sample was CD4+ T cells from PBMCs cultured with HCoV-229E spike peptides, taken before COVID-19 vaccination. Here the CDR3 reads CASSLDPGHPMQETQYF. The CDR3, as DNA: TGTGCCAGCAGCCTGGATCCGGGACACCCCATGCAAGAGACCCAGTACTTC.